This T cell receptor (beta chain) was documented in a study of Graves' ophthalmopathy and Graves' hyperthyroidism. Study overall: Researchers obtained peripheral blood at initial diagnosis, before any treatment had begun.

TCR beta CDR3 regions were amplified from RNA transcripts. HTBI primers served in a first-round RT-PCR, which a second-round multiplex PCR followed. TCRdb passed the multiplex PCR reads through MiXCR, listing each CDR3 protein once. Here the sample spans 200,000 to 300,000 distinct CDR3 sequences, 40% to 50% being singletons. Germline V lookup: CDR1 SNHLY, CDR2 FYNNEI. The CDR3 length is 14 residues. The V gene end was trimmed by 5 bases and the J gene end by 4 bases; junction bases not matched to a gene: 5. Pregnant or lactating patients and those with other autoimmune diseases or uncontrolled infections were excluded. Study results and caveats: Blood also held most thyroid clonotypes expanded above 0.001 frequency.

A word on this clonotype: Its cognate antigen is unknown.

The clonotype comes from an adult man with Graves' ophthalmopathy. The sequenced sample consisted of peripheral blood. The chain employs TRBV2 and TRBJ1-5; 7 bases fit TRBD1. CDR3 in DNA: TGTGCCAGCAGTTCGACAGGGAGAAATCAGCCCCAGCATTTT. Its protein product is CASSSTGRNQPQHF.